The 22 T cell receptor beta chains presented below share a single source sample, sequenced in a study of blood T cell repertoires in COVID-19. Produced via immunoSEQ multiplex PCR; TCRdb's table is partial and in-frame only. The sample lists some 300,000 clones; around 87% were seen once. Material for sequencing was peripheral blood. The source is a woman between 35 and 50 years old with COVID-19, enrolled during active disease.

The CDR3 bases are TGTGCCAGCAGGCGGGACAGGGCAAACACCATATATTTT. This encodes CASRRDRANTIYF. The V call is TRBV12-3 or TRBV12-4, the J call TRBJ1-3; TRBD1 agrees at 9 bases. V lost 6 bases and J lost 6; bases outside the gene matches: 3. This CDR3 has 13 amino acids.

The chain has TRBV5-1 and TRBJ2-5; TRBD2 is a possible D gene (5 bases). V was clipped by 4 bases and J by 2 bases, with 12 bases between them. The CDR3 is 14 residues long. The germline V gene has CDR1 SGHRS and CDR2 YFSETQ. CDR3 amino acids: CASSLNAGQETQYF. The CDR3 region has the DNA TGCGCCAGCAGCCTTAACGCGGGTCAAGAGACCCAGTACTTC.

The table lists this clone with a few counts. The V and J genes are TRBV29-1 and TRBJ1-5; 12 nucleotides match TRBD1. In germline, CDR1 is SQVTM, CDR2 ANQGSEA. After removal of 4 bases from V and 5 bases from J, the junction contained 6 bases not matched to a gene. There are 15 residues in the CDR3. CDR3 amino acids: CSVAPGQGADQPQHF. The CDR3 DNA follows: TGCAGCGTTGCTCCGGGACAGGGGGCAGATCAGCCCCAGCATTTT.

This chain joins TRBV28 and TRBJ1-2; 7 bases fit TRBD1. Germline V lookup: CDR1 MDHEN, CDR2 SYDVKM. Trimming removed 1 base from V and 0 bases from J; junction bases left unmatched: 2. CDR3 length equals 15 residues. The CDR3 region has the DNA TGTGCCAGCAGTTTATACGGACAGGCTAACTATGGCTACACCTTC. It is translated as CASSLYGQANYGYTF.

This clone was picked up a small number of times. The DNA for the CDR3 is TGCGCCAGCAGCCAAGAACGACAGGGATTAGGAAACACCATATATTTT. Its protein product is CASSQERQGLGNTIYF. The genes are TRBV4-3 and TRBJ1-3; 7 bases are shared with TRBD1. CDR1 is LGHNA, CDR2 YSLEER, per germline. V was clipped by 0 bases and J by 4 bases; unmatched bases: 6. The CDR3 length is 16 residues.

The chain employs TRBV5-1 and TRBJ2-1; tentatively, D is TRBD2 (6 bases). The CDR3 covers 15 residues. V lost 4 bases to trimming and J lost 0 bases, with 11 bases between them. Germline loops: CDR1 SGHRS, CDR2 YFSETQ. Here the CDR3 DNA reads TGCGCCAGCAGCACGGACGGGAGCTCCTACAATGAGCAGTTCTTC. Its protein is CASSTDGSSYNEQFF.

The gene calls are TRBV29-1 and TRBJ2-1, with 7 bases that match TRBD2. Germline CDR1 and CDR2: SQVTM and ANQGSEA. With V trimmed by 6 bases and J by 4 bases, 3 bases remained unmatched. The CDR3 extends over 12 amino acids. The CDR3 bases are TGCAGCGTCCCCGGGGGGTACAATGAGCAGTTCTTC. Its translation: CSVPGGYNEQFF.

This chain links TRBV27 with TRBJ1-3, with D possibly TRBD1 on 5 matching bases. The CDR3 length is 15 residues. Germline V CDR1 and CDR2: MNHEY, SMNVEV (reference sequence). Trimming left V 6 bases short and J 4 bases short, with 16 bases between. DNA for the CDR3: TGTGCCAGCAGCCTCCAAGTGGGGGGGGGAAACACCATATATTTT. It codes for CASSLQVGGGNTIYF.

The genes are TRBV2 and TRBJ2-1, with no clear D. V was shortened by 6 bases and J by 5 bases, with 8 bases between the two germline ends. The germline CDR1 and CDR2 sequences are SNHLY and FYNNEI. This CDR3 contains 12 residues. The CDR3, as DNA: TGTGCCAGCAGGAGAGACAACAATGAGCAGTTCTTC. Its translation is CASRRDNNEQFF.

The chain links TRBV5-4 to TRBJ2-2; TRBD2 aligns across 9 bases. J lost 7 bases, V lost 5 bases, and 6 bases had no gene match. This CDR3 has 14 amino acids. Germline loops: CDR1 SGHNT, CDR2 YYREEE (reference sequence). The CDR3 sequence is CASRALAGDGELFF. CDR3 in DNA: TGTGCCAGCAGGGCCTTAGCGGGAGACGGGGAGCTGTTTTTT. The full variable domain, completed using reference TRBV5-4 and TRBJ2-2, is ETGVTQSPTHLIKTRGQQVTLRCSSQSGHNTVSWYQQALGQGPQFIFQYYREEENGRGNFPPRFSGLQFPNYSSELNVNALELDDSALYLCASRALAGDGELFFGEGSRLTVL.

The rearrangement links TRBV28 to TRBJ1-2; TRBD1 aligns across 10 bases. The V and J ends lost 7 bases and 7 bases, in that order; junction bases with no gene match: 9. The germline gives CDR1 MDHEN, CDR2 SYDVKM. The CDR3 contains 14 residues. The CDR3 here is CASKSSGQGSGYTF. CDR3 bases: TGTGCCAGCAAGAGTTCGGGACAGGGGTCTGGCTACACCTTC.

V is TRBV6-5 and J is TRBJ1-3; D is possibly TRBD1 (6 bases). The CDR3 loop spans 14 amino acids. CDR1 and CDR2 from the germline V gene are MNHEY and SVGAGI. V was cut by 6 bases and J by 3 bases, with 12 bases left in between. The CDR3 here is CASRRGQLGNTIYF. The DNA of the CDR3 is TGTGCCAGCAGACGAGGACAGCTTGGAAACACCATATATTTT.

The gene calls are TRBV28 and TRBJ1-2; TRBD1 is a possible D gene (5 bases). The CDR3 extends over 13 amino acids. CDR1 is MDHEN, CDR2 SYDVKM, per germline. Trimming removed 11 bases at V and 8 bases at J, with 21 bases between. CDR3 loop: CASGVGGRGGYTF. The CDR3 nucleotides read TGTGCCTCGGGGGTCGGGGGACGAGGCGGCTACACCTTC.

As DNA, the CDR3 is TGTGCCAGCAGTCGGGACAGGGTAGATGAGCAGTTCTTC. It specifies CASSRDRVDEQFF. The chain has TRBV6-4 and TRBJ2-1; 9 bases align to TRBD1. V trimming: 5 bases; J trimming: 8 bases; junction bases outside the gene matches: 4. The length of the CDR3 is 13 residues. Germline V gene data show CDR1 as MRHNA and CDR2 as SNTAGT.

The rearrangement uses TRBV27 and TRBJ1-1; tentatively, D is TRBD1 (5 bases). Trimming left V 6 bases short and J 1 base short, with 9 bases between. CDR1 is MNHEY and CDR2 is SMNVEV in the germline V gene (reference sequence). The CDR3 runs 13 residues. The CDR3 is CASRWGGNTEAFF. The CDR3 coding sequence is TGTGCCAGCAGGTGGGGGGGGAACACTGAAGCTTTCTTT.

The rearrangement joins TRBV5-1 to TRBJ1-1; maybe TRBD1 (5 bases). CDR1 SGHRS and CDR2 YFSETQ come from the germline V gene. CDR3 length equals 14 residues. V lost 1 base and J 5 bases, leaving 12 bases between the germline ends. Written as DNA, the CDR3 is TGCGCCAGCAGCTTGCTTCTCGGGGGGACTGAAGCTTTCTTT. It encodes CASSLLLGGTEAFF.

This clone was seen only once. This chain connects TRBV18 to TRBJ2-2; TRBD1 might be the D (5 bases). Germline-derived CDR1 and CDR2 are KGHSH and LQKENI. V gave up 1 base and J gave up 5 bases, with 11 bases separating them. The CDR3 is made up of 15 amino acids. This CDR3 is CASSPRQGLTGELFF. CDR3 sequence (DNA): TGTGCCAGCTCACCACGTCAGGGTTTGACCGGGGAGCTGTTTTTT.

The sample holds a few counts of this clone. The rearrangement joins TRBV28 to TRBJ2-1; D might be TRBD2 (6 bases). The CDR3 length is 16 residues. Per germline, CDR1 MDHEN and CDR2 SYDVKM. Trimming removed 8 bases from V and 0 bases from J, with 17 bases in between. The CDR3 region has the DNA TGTGCCAGCCAGCTTGATGCGGGGAGCTCCTACAATGAGCAGTTCTTC. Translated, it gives CASQLDAGSSYNEQFF. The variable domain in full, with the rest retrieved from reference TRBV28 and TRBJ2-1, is DVKVTQSSRYLVKRTGEKVFLECVQDMDHENMFWYRQDPGLGLRLIYFSYDVKMKEKGDIPEGYSVSREKKERFSLILESASTNQTSMYLCASQLDAGSSYNEQFFGPGTRLTVL.

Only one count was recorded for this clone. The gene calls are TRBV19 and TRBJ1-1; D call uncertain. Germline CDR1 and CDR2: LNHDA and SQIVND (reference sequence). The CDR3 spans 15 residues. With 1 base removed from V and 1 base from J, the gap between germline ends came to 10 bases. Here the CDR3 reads CASSIVSYSNTEAFF. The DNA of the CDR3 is TGTGCCAGTAGTATAGTTAGCTACTCGAACACTGAAGCTTTCTTT. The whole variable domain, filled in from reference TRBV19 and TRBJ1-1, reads DGGITQSPKYLFRKEGQNVTLSCEQNLNHDAMYWYRQDPGQGLRLIYYSQIVNDFQKGDIAEGYSVSREKKESFPLTVTSAQKNPTAFYLCASSIVSYSNTEAFFGQGTRLTVV.

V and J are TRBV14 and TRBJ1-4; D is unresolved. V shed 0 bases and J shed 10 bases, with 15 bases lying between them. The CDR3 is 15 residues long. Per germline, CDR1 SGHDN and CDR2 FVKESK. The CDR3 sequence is CASSQDTATGGKLFF. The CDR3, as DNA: TGTGCCAGCAGCCAAGATACGGCCACGGGAGGAAAACTGTTTTTT.

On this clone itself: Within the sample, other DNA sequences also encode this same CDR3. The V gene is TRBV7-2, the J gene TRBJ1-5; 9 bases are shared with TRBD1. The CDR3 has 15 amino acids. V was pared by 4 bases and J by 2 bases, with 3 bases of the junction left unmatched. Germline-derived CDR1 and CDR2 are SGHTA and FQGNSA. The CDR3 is CASSSTGGGNQPQHF. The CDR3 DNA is TGTGCCAGCAGCTCGACAGGGGGGGGCAATCAGCCCCAGCATTTT.

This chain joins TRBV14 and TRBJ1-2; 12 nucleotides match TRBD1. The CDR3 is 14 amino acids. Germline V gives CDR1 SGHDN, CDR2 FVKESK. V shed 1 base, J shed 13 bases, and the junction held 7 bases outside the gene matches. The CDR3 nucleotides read TGTGCCAGCAGCCAAGTCCAAGGGACAGGGGGCGTCACCTTC. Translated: CASSQVQGTGGVTF.